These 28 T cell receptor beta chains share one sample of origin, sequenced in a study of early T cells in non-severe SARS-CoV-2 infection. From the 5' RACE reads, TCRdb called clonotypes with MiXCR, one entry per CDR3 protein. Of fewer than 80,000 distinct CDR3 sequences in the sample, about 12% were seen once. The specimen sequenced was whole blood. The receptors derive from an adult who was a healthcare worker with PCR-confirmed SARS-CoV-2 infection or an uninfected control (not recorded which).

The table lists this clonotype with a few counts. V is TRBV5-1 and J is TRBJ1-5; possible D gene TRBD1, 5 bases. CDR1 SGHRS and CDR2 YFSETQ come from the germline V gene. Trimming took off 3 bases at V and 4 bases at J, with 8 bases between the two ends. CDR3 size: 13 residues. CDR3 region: CASSSQGNQPQHF. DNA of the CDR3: TGCGCCAGCAGCTCCCAGGGTAATCAGCCCCAGCATTTT.

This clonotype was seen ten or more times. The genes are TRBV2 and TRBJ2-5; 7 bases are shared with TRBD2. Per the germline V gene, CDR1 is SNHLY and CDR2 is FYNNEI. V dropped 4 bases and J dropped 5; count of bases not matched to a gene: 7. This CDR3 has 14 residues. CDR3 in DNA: TGTGCCAGCAGTGCCCGACTAGCAGTCGAGACCCAGTACTTC. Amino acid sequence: CASSARLAVETQYF.

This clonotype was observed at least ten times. The CDR3 here is CASSDTGISNQPQHF. In DNA form, the CDR3 reads TGCGCCAGCAGTGATACAGGGATTAGCAATCAGCCCCAGCATTTT. V gene TRBV10-2 combines with J gene TRBJ1-5; weak D call: TRBD1 (6 bases). This CDR3 is built from 15 residues. V shed 3 bases and J shed 0 bases, with 9 bases lying between them. Germline CDR1 reads WSHSY; CDR2 reads SAAADI.

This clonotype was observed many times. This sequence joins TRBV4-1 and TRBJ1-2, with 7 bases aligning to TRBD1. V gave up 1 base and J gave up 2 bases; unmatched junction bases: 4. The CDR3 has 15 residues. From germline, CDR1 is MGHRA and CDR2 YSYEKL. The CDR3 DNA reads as TGCGCCAGCAGCCAAGCTGCGGGACAGAACTATGGCTACACCTTC. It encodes CASSQAAGQNYGYTF.

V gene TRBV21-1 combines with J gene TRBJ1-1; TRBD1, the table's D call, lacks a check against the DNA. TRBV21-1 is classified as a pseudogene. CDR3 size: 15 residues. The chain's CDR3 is CASTRPGGGAVRAFF. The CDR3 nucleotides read TGTGCCAGCACGAGACCAGGGGGCGGGGCGGTCCGAGCTTTCTTT.

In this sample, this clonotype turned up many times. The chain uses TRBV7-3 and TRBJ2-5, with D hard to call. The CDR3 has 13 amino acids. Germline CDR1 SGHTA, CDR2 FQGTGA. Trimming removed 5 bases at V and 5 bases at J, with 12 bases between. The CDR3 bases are TGTGCCAGCAGCCCCAGGTATGGGGAGACCCAGTACTTC. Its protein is CASSPRYGETQYF.

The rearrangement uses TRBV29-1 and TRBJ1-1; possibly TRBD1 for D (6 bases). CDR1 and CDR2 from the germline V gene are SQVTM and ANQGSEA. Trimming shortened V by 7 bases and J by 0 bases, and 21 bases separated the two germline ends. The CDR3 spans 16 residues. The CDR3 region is CSASRGGSSMNTEAFF. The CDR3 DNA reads TGCAGCGCTTCCCGGGGGGGCTCAAGCATGAACACTGAAGCTTTCTTT.

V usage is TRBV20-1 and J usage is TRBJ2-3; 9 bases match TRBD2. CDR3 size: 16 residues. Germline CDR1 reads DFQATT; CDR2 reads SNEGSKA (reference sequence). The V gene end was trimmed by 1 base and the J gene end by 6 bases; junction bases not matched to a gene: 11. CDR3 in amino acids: CSARVGTSFFIDTQYF. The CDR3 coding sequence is TGCAGTGCTAGAGTTGGGACTAGCTTTTTTATCGATACGCAGTATTTT.

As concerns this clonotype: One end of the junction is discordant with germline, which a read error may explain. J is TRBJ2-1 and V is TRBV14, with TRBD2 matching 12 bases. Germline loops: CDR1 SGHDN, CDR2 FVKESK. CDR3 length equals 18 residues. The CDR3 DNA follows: TGTTCCAGCAGCCAAGCCGCACGTAGACTAGCGGGGGACAATGAGCAGTTCTTC. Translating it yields CSSSQAARRLAGDNEQFF.

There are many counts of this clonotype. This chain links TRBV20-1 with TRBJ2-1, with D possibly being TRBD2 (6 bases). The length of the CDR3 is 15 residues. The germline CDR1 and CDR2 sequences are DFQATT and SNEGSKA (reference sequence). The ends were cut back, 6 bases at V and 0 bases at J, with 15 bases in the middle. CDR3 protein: CSAKRADPSYNEQFF. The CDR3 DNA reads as TGCAGTGCAAAGCGGGCTGATCCCTCCTACAATGAGCAGTTCTTC.

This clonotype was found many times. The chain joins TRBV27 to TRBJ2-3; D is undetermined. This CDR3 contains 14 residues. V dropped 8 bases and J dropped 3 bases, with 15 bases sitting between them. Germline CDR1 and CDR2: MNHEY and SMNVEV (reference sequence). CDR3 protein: CASAFFGPTDTQYF. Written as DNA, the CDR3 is TGTGCCAGCGCCTTCTTCGGGCCGACAGATACGCAGTATTTT.

The CDR3 nucleotides read TGTGCCAGCAGCCAAGGGGCCTTGGGGGACACTGAAGCTTTCTTT. It codes for CASSQGALGDTEAFF. The J gene is TRBJ1-1, the V gene TRBV4-2, with a weak D call TRBD1 (5 bases). In germline, CDR1 is LGHNA, CDR2 YNFKEQ. The CDR3 spans 15 residues. V gave up 1 base and J gave up 3 bases, with 12 bases separating them.

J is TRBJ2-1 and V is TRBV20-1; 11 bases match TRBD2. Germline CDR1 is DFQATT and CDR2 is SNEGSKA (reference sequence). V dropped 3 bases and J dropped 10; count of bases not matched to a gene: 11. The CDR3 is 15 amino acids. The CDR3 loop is CSARGRLAGGREQFF. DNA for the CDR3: TGCAGTGCTAGGGGGCGGCTAGCGGGAGGAAGAGAGCAGTTCTTC.

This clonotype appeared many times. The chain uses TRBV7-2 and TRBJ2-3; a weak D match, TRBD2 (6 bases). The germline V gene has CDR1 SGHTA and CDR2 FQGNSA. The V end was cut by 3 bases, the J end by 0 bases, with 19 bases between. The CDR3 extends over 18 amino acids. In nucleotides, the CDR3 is TGTGCCAGCAGCTTCGGGACTTCCCCATTCTCTAGCACAGATACGCAGTATTTT. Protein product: CASSFGTSPFSSTDTQYF.

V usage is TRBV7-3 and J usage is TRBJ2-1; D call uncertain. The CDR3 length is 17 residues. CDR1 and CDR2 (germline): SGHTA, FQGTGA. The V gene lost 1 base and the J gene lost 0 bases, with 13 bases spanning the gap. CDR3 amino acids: CASSLIGSPSSYNEQFF. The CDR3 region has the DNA TGTGCCAGCAGCTTAATAGGTTCTCCCAGCTCCTACAATGAGCAGTTCTTC.

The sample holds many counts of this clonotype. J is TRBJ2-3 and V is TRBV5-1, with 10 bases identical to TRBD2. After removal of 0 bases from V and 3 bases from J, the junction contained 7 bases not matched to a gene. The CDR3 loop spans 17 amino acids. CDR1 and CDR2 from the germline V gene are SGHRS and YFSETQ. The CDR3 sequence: CASSLDPSGSVTDTQYF. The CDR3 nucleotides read TGCGCCAGCAGCTTGGATCCTAGCGGGAGCGTAACAGATACGCAGTATTTT.

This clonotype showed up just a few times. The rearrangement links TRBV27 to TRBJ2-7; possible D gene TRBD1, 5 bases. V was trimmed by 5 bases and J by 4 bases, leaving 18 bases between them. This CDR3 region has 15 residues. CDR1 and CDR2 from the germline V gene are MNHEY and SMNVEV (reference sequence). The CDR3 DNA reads TGTGCCAGCAGTCCTCCAGGCAGGGTAGTGTACGAGCAGTACTTC. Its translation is CASSPPGRVVYEQYF.

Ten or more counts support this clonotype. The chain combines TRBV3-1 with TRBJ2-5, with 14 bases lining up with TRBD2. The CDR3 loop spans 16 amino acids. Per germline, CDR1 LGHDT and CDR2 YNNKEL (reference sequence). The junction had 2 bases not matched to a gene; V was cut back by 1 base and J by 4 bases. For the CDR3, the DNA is TGTGCCAGCAGCCAAGCAGGACTAGCGGGAGGAGAGACCCAGTACTTC. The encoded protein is CASSQAGLAGGETQYF.

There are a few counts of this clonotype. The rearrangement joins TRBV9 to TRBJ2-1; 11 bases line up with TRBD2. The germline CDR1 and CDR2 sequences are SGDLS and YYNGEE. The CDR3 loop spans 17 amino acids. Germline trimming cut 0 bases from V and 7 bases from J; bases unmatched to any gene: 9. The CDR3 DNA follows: TGTGCCAGCAGCGTAGTTGGTAGCGGGAGGGCCGCTAATGAGCAGTTCTTC. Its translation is CASSVVGSGRAANEQFF.

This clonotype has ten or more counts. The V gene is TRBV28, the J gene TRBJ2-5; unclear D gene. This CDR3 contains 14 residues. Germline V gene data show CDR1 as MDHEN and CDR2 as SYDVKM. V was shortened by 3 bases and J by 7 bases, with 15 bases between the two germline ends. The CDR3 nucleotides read TGTGCCAGCAGTTTTCTTAGACCGAGTGGGACCCAGTACTTC. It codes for CASSFLRPSGTQYF.

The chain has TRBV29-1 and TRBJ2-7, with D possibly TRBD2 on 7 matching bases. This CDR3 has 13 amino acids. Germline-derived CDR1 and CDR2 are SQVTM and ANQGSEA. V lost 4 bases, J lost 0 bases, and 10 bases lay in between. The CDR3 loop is CSVAGGTSYEQYF. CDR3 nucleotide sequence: TGCAGCGTTGCGGGGGGCACCTCCTACGAGCAGTACTTC.

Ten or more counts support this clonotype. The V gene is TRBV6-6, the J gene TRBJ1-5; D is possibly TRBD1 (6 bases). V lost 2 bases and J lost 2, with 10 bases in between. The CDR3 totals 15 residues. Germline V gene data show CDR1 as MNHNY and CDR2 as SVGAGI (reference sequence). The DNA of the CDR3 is TGTGCCAGCAGTTACGTGGGGGCTGGCAATCAGCCCCAGCATTTT. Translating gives CASSYVGAGNQPQHF.

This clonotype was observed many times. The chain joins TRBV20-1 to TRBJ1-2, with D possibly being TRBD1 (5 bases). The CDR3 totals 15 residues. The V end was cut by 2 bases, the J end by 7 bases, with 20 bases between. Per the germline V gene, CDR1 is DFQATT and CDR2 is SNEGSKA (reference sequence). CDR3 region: CSARPPGPTEAGYTF. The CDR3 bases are TGCAGTGCTAGACCCCCGGGACCTACAGAAGCTGGCTACACCTTC.

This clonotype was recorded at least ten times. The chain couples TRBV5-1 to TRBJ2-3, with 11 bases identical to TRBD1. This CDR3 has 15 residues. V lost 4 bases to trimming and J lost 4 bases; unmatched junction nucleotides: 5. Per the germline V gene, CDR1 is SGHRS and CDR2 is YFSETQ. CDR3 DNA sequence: TGCGCCAGCAGCCTGGGGACAGGGGGGCCAGATACGCAGTATTTT. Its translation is CASSLGTGGPDTQYF. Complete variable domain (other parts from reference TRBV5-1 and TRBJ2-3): KAGVTQTPRYLIKTRGQQVTLSCSPISGHRSVSWYQQTPGQGLQFLFEYFSETQRNKGNFPGRFSGRQFSNSRSEMNVSTLELGDSALYLCASSLGTGGPDTQYFGPGTRLTVL.

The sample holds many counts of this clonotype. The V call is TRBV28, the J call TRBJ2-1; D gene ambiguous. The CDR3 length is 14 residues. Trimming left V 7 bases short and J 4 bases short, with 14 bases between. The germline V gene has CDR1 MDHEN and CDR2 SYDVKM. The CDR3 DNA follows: TGTGCCAGCACTCCCGGTTCCCCTTACAATGAGCAGTTCTTC. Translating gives CASTPGSPYNEQFF.

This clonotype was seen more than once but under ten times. CDR3 nucleotides: TGCAGCGCGCAGGATACAGCTGGAAACACCATATATTTT. Its protein is CSAQDTAGNTIYF. The rearrangement uses TRBV29-1 and TRBJ1-3; D is unresolved. The CDR3 runs to 13 residues. CDR1 SQVTM and CDR2 ANQGSEA come from the germline V gene. V was trimmed by 7 bases and J by 2 bases, leaving 12 bases between them.

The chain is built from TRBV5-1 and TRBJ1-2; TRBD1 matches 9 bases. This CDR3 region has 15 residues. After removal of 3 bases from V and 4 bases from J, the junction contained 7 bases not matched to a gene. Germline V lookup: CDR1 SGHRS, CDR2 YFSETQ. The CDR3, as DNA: TGCGCCAGCAGCTCCGGGACAGGGCGCTCCTATGGCTACACCTTC. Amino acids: CASSSGTGRSYGYTF.

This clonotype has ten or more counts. CDR3 DNA: TGTGCCAGCAGCTCTAGCGGGAGCCAGTACAATGAGCAGTTCTTC. As protein: CASSSSGSQYNEQFF. This sequence joins TRBV11-2 and TRBJ2-1; the match to TRBD2 covers 10 bases. V was pared by 4 bases and J by 4 bases, with 4 bases of the junction left unmatched. The length of the CDR3 is 15 residues. In germline, CDR1 is SGHAT, CDR2 FQNNGV. The whole variable domain, remainder taken from reference TRBV11-2 and TRBJ2-1, is EAGVAQSPRYKIIEKRQSVAFWCNPISGHATLYWYQQILGQGPKLLIQFQNNGVVDDSQLPKDRFSAERLKGVDSTLKIQPAKLEDSAVYLCASSSSGSQYNEQFFGPGTRLTVL.